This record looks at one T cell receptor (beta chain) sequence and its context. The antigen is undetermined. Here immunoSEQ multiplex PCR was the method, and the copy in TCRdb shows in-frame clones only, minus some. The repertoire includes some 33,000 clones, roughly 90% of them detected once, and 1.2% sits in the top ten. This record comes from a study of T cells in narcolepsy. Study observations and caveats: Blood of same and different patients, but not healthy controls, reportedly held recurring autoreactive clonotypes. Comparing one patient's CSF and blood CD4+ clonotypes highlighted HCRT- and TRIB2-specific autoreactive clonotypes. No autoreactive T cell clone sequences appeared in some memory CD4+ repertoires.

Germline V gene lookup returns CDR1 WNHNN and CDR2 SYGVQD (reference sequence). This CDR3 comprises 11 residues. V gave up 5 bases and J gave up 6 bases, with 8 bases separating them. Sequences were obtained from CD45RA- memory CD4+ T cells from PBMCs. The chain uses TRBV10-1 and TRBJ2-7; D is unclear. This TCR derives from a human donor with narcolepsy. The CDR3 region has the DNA TGCGCCAGCAGTTTTGGGCTCGAGCAGTACTTC. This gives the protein CASSFGLEQYF.